This is a list of T cell receptor beta chains from one sample in a study of shared clonotypes between healthy human individuals. Clones were sequenced by immunoSEQ multiplex PCR, and TCRdb holds only the in-frame ones, with some missing. The table lists about 700,000 clones, approximately 79% of them singletons. The sequenced sample was memory CD4+ T cells sorted from blood. The source is a woman in her twenties or thirties in good health. Each CDR3 is given with its conserved first and last residue.

cdr3_aa,v_call,j_call
CASSPTSGSSPSEEQFF,TRBV25-1,TRBJ2-1
CASSLATGGETQYF,TRBV7-2,TRBJ2-5
CASRTPGQGSYEQYF,TRBV11-2,TRBJ2-7
CASSQERRASNEKLFF,TRBV4-1,TRBJ1-4
CASSRESTAGELFF,TRBV5-1,TRBJ2-2
CASSLSKGVKGEKLFF,TRBV28,TRBJ1-4
CASSDQGLTNQPQHF,TRBV19,TRBJ1-5
CASSDGTSGSLEQFF,TRBV6-6,TRBJ2-1
CASKDPRDTGSGELFF,TRBV2,TRBJ2-2
CASSEYRVRDIQYF,TRBV2,TRBJ2-4
CASSQTRRLAGGPTVNEQFF,TRBV4-1,TRBJ2-1
CASSQEAGGRYGYTF,TRBV4-1,TRBJ1-2
CASSLRINRGSNEKLFF,TRBV28,TRBJ1-4
CASSLLQVNQPQHF,TRBV7-8,TRBJ1-5
CASSSGRGNTEAFF,TRBV27,TRBJ1-1
CASSLLAQGYTEAFF,TRBV27,TRBJ1-1
CASSPVEGTEAFF,TRBV18,TRBJ1-1
CASGDFNEQFF,TRBV11-1,TRBJ2-1
CAWKGNGRNWETQYF,TRBV30,TRBJ2-5
CASSGGSSSAEQYF,TRBV5-1,TRBJ2-7
CASSLLRGVEQYF,TRBV7-8,TRBJ2-7
CASSLRTIHEQYF,TRBV5-1,TRBJ2-7
CASNRQGFEQYF,TRBV28,TRBJ2-7
CASSMTIQTGGERFYGYTF,TRBV21-1,TRBJ1-2
CASSDEGTDTQYF,TRBV6-1,TRBJ2-3